Each of the 16 T cell receptor beta chains below was sequenced from the same sample in a study of CD8+CD57+ T cells in acquired aplastic anemia. Genomic DNA constituted the template upon which TCR beta VDJ and CDR3 profiling was performed. TCRdb processed the reads anew with MiXCR; each CDR3 protein has one entry. The repertoire holds about 48,000 distinct CDR3 sequences, 70% to 80% seen once, with under 40% in the top ten. Sequenced input: sorted CD4+, CD8+, or CD8+CD57+ T cells (not recorded which) from PBMCs. The source of these receptors is a human donor in good health, serving as a control.

V gene TRBV11-2 combines with J gene TRBJ2-2, with TRBD1 as a possible D gene (9 bases). The CDR3 is made up of 17 amino acids. The germline gives CDR1 SGHAT, CDR2 FQNNGV. V lost 5 bases and J 6 bases, leaving 22 bases between the germline ends. The CDR3, as DNA: TGTGCCAGCAGCCACAACCCGGGACAGGGACTAGCCGGGGAGCTGTTTTTT. Translating it yields CASSHNPGQGLAGELFF.

This clonotype was seen a few times. The rearrangement uses TRBV7-9 and TRBJ2-3, with D possibly matching TRBD2 (6 bases). The germline V gene encodes CDR1 SEHNR and CDR2 FQNEAQ (reference sequence). The V gene lost 4 bases and the J gene lost 5 bases, with 10 bases spanning the gap. The CDR3 consists of 13 residues. The CDR3 is CASSYVGRDTQYF. The CDR3 DNA sequence: TGTGCCAGCAGCTACGTCGGGAGAGATACGCAGTATTTT.

This clonotype is deemed medium-sized. V is TRBV29-1 and J is TRBJ1-1; D may be TRBD1 (5 bases). Deletions cut 3 bases from V and 1 base from J, with 12 bases between. CDR3 length: 14 residues. Germline V gene data show CDR1 as SQVTM and CDR2 as ANQGSEA. Here the CDR3 DNA reads TGCAGCGTTGACCGGTGGGGCACGAACACTGAAGCTTTCTTT. Translated, it gives CSVDRWGTNTEAFF.

The J gene is TRBJ2-7, the V gene TRBV24-1; no clear D gene. Trimming shortened V by 2 bases and J by 1 base, and 11 bases separated the two germline ends. CDR1 KGHDR and CDR2 SFDVKD come from the germline V gene. The CDR3 runs 15 residues. Here the CDR3 reads CATSDSSARSYEQYF. The CDR3 DNA reads as TGTGCCACCAGTGATTCCTCGGCGCGTTCCTACGAGCAGTACTTC.

The chain has TRBV10-3 and TRBJ1-2; D not certain. Germline V CDR1 and CDR2: ENHRY, SYGVKD. The CDR3 has 13 amino acids. The germline V and J ends were trimmed by 0 bases and 6 bases, with 8 bases remaining between them. The CDR3 sequence: CAISESTRDGYTF. Here the CDR3 DNA reads TGTGCCATCAGTGAGTCGACTCGGGATGGCTACACCTTC.

This clonotype was counted once. This chain uses TRBV27 with TRBJ2-5; 10 bases match TRBD1. The CDR3 has 15 amino acids. V lost 3 bases to trimming and J lost 3 bases; unmatched junction nucleotides: 4. The germline gives CDR1 MNHEY, CDR2 SMNVEV (reference sequence). The DNA for the CDR3 is TGTGCCAGCAGTTTGTGGGACAGGGGTAAAGAGACCCAGTACTTC. Translated, it gives CASSLWDRGKETQYF.

V and J are TRBV29-1 and TRBJ2-1; D unresolved. CDR3 length equals 10 residues. The V gene's germline CDR1 is SQVTM and CDR2 ANQGSEA. Trimming took off 7 bases at V and 4 bases at J, with 5 bases between the two ends. CDR3 sequence (DNA): TGCAGCGGGCCTTACAATGAGCAGTTCTTC. It translates to CSGPYNEQFF.

This rearrangement joins TRBV7-9 to TRBJ2-7, with 8 bases that match TRBD2. Per germline, CDR1 SEHNR and CDR2 FQNEAQ (reference sequence). V lost 3 bases, J lost 3 bases, and 1 base stayed unmatched. CDR3 length equals 13 residues. CDR3 region: CASSLREDYEQYF. For the CDR3, the DNA is TGTGCCAGCAGCTTGCGGGAGGACTACGAGCAGTACTTC.

The chain links TRBV7-6 to TRBJ2-7; D possibly uses TRBD1 or TRBD2 (5 bases each). CDR1 is SGHVS and CDR2 is FNYEAQ in the germline V gene. V lost 6 bases and J lost 0, with 15 bases in between. The CDR3 loop spans 15 amino acids. Here the CDR3 DNA reads TGTGCCAGCAGTTTCCGGGACGGGGACTCCTACGAGCAGTACTTC. Translated, it gives CASSFRDGDSYEQYF.

The chain combines TRBV29-1 with TRBJ1-4; D is uncertain. The germline gives CDR1 SQVTM, CDR2 ANQGSEA. The CDR3 contains 15 residues. V was clipped by 4 bases and J by 4 bases, with 16 bases between them. CDR3 loop: CSVAPSPRSNEKLFF. The CDR3 bases are TGCAGCGTTGCGCCGTCCCCGAGAAGTAATGAAAAACTGTTTTTT. Using reference TRBV29-1 and TRBJ1-4 for the parts outside the CDR3, the full variable domain is SAVISQKPSRDICQRGTSLTIQCQVDSQVTMMFWYRQQPGQSLTLIATANQGSEATYESGFVIDKFPISRPNLTFSTLTVSNMSPEDSSIYLCSVAPSPRSNEKLFFGSGTQLSVL.

The V and J genes are TRBV7-9 and TRBJ2-1; the D is unclear. The CDR3 runs to 10 residues. The V end lost 1 base, the J end lost 8 bases, and 0 bases lay between the germline ends. Looked up from germline, CDR1 is SEHNR and CDR2 is FQNEAQ (reference sequence). The CDR3 region is CASSLDEQFF. The CDR3 bases are TGTGCCAGCAGCTTAGATGAGCAGTTCTTC.

This chain joins TRBV10-3 and TRBJ2-1, with TRBD1 matching over 8 bases. The junction had 8 bases not matched to a gene; V was cut back by 6 bases and J by 4 bases. The germline V gene encodes CDR1 ENHRY and CDR2 SYGVKD. CDR3 length: 15 amino acids. CDR3 residues: CAISGTDRGYNEQFF. CDR3 DNA sequence: TGTGCCATCAGCGGGACAGACAGGGGTTACAATGAGCAGTTCTTC.

The chain combines TRBV6-1 with TRBJ1-2, with D unresolved. The length of the CDR3 is 14 residues. The V end was cut by 0 bases, the J end by 5 bases, with 10 bases between. Germline V CDR1 and CDR2: MNHNS, SASEGT. The CDR3: CASSEARAEYGYTF. DNA of the CDR3: TGTGCCAGCAGTGAAGCGCGGGCAGAATATGGCTACACCTTC.

CDR3 DNA sequence: TGTGCCGTACATCGGGGGACCTACAATGAGCAGTTCTTC. It is translated as CAVHRGTYNEQFF. The chain uses TRBV10-3 and TRBJ2-1; D is perhaps TRBD2 (6 bases). Trimming removed 11 bases from V and 2 bases from J, with 13 bases in between. Germline loops: CDR1 ENHRY, CDR2 SYGVKD. The length of the CDR3 is 13 residues.

This chain uses TRBV11-2 with TRBJ1-6; no reliable D call. Looked up from germline, CDR1 is SGHAT and CDR2 is FQNNGV. Trimming cost V 1 base and J 7 bases, with 23 bases left between them. The CDR3 is 19 amino acids. CDR3: CASSLVIRQASLGNSPLHF. The CDR3 bases are TGTGCCAGCAGCTTAGTTATCCGGCAGGCCAGTTTAGGGAATTCACCCCTCCACTTT.

CDR3 amino acids: CASSTSRDTAYEQYF. The CDR3 region has the DNA TGTGCCAGTAGTACTTCCCGGGACACCGCCTACGAGCAGTACTTC. The rearrangement joins TRBV19 to TRBJ2-7; a weak D match, TRBD1 (6 bases). The V end lost 4 bases, the J end lost 2 bases, and 15 bases lay between the germline ends. The germline V gene encodes CDR1 LNHDA and CDR2 SQIVND (reference sequence). The CDR3 is 15 amino acids.